This T cell receptor beta chain stems from a study of CXCR3-negative and CXCR3-positive naive CD8 T cells (dated by TCRdb to the late 2010s). Regarding the study in general: In total, some 130 million TRB reads were obtained, or roughly 1.5 +/- 0.3 million reads per library. Diversity and physicochemical repertoire analyses were performed on 11 donors pooled from two independent experiments. For the TRBV-TRBJ cluster analysis, the naive subsets came from about five donors, while the memory cells came from 3 donors. Study-level results and caveats: Both naive subsets had comparably high repertoire diversity, while memory CD8+ T cells had much lower repertoire diversity. Compared with CXCR3-negative naive cells, CXCR3-positive naive cells had TRB CDR3s with higher hydrophobicity (lower Kidera factor 4), lower energy, and higher strength and volume indices. Freshly isolated PBMCs were used for most assays because CXCR3 expression went down partially after cryopreservation. Because surface CD5, which has been linked to self-reactivity in mice, was comparable between naive subsets, TCR interaction strength was also inferred from TRB CDR3 physicochemical properties. TRBV-TRBJ usage was similar between naive CXCR3-negative and CXCR3-positive cells from the same donor, while memory cells showed distinct patterns.

Each CD8+ T cell subset was flow-sorted in triplicate, and some 300,000 cells per subset were placed directly into RLT lysis buffer. To exclude memory contaminants, naive CD8+ T cells were stringently defined as CD45RO-CCR7+CD27+CD95-. Peripheral blood mononuclear cells were isolated from buffy coats using standard density gradient centrifugation. A FACSAria III was used to flow-sort naive CD8+ T cells into CXCR3-negative and CXCR3-positive populations. An RNeasy Mini Kit was used to extract total RNA from the sorted cells. A word on this clonotype: It has no known antigen specificity.

TCRdb names NextSeq 550 as the instrument used. The Human TCR Profiling Kit (MiLaboratory) was used to prepare UMI-labeled 5' RACE TRB cDNA libraries. cDNA synthesis used the entire amount of extracted RNA, and PCR amplification then used the entire amount of cDNA produced. Libraries were prepared in parallel with an identical number of PCR cycles. The paper's data handling went like this. About 50,000 +/- 10,000 unique UMI-labeled TRB cDNA molecules per library were extracted with MIGEC and MiXCR, with at least two reads per UMI required. An average of approximately 40,000 +/- 10,000 functional in-frame TRB CDR3 nucleotide clonotypes without stop codons was found per library. After each sample was downsampled to 5000 UMI-labeled TRB molecules, VDJtools was used to calculate diversity metrics such as normalized Shannon-Wiener and Chao1. Clonotype-size-weighted physicochemical properties of the central five CDR3 residues (interaction energy, strength, volume and Kidera factor 4) were computed in VDJtools. TCRdb reprocessed the reads, and each CDR3 protein sequence is entered once, without DNA. TCRdb, rather than the study authors, made the V and J calls. The sample's records list over 50,000 distinct CDR3 sequences. Roughly 0.73% of the sample lies in the top ten.

The sequence was collected from a human donor in good health. Some clones in this sample may be carry-over from other donors' samples. The sample comprised naive CXCR3+ CD8+ T cells from blood. This sample's cell subset or site label indicates: CD45RO-CCR7+CD27+CD95- naive CD8+ T cells expressing CXCR3 (TNR3+).

The CDR3 here reads CSVQGTSGTGFFYNEQFF. The sequence links TRBV29-1 to TRBJ2-1; TCRdb proposes TRBD2, but this gene call is untestable without DNA. The CDR3 holds 18 amino acids from the cysteine to the phenylalanine. No DNA has been recorded. Sequences SQVTM (CDR1) and ANQGSEA (CDR2) are obtained from the germline V gene.